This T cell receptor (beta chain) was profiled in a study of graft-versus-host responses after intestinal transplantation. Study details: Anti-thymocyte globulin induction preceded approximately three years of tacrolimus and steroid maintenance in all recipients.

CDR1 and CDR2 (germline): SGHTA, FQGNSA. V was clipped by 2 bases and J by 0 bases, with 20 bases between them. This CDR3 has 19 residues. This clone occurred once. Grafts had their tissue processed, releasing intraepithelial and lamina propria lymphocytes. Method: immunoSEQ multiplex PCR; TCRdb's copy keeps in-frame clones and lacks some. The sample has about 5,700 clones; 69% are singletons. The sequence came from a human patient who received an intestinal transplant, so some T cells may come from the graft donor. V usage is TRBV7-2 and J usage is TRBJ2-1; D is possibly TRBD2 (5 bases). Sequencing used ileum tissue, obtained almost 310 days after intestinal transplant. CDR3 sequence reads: CASSLPLPLAPSSYNEQFF. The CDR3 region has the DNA TGTGCCAGCAGCTTACCCCTGCCTTTAGCGCCCAGCTCCTACAATGAGCAGTTCTTC.